There are many counts of the clone carrying this T cell receptor beta chain. Antigen unknown. This CDR3 has 15 amino acids. After removal of 1 base from V and 4 bases from J, the junction contained 3 bases not matched to a gene. Germline loops: CDR1 SGHRS, CDR2 YFSETQ. This entry belongs to a study of T-cell reconstitution after alpha-beta-depleted transplantation in children. Preparation of the TCRbeta library used unique molecular identifiers. In TCRdb, the PCR reads were re-called with MiXCR into one record per CDR3 protein. The sample has a few hundred thousand distinct CDR3 sequences; approximately 12% are singletons. Overall study findings and caveats: Most T-cell counts and diversity one year after the transplant came from T cells that were newly produced. Reportedly, only several hundred clones from non-depleted graft cells drove alpha-beta T-cell counts at about two months. Elevated TCRbeta diversity at day 60 was traced, in some patients, to surviving recipient T cells and thymic progenitors.

Here the sequenced sample was PBMCs, mostly from graft donor cells, taken 360 days after TCRalphabeta/CD19-depleted stem cell transplant. This receptor was obtained from a male patient younger than 18 who had a stem cell transplant for acute myeloid leukemia, so the T cells may come from the graft donor. The chain has TRBV5-1 and TRBJ2-7; 12 nucleotides agree with TRBD2. The CDR3 loop reads CASSLTTSGSYEQYF. As DNA, the CDR3 is TGCGCCAGCAGCTTGACGACTAGCGGGAGTTACGAGCAGTACTTC.